The table lists the clone carrying this T cell receptor beta chain with many counts. V was pared by 1 base and J by 6 bases, with 6 bases of the junction left unmatched. CDR3 length: 15 residues. Germline CDR1 and CDR2: MNHEY and SVGAGI. This sample is drawn from a study of Graves' ophthalmopathy and Graves' hyperthyroidism. Across the whole study: Specimen type is peripheral blood, obtained at initial diagnosis before any treatment.

TCR beta CDR3 regions were amplified from RNA transcripts. Second-round multiplex PCR came after a first-round RT-PCR that employed HTBI primers. TCRdb reprocessed the multiplex PCR reads via MiXCR and lists one record per CDR3 protein. The sample has 350,000 to 450,000 distinct CDR3 sequences; 15% to 20% are singletons. Patients were excluded if they had other autoimmune diseases or uncontrolled infections, and likewise if pregnancy or lactation applied. A diagnosis was made from clinical symptoms together with serum thyroxine, TRAb, thyroid ultrasound and orbital computed tomography. The chain recombines TRBV6-5 with TRBJ2-7, with 10 bases identical to TRBD1. Sequenced: peripheral blood. This TCR came from a woman aged 18-29 years with Graves' ophthalmopathy. The chain's CDR3 is CASSYLGQGFGEQYF. The CDR3 nucleotides are TGTGCCAGCAGTTACTTGGGACAGGGGTTTGGCGAGCAGTACTTC.